The rows below give T cell receptor beta chains drawn from one sample of a study of blood T cell repertoires in COVID-19. Assay used: immunoSEQ multiplex PCR; TCRdb lists only in-frame clones, some missing. The sample includes about 180,000 clones, 60% to 80% of them seen just once. The specimen was PBMCs or T cells enriched from blood (not recorded which). The receptors stem from a man aged 60 to 69 who had been exposed to COVID-19. CDR3s include the opening cysteine and the closing phenylalanine or tryptophan. D genes are given only for firm matches. Rows may omit the clone size; those that give it use once, few, many or a size class.

size	V	J	D	DNA	CDR3
few	TRBV5-1	TRBJ2-7	TRBD1	TGCGCCAGCAGCTTGAAGACAGGGGGCGAGCAGTACTTC	CASSLKTGGEQYF
.	TRBV4-3	TRBJ2-5	.	TGCGCCAGCAGCCAAGGGCAGGGCGGCGAGACCCAGTACTTC	CASSQGQGGETQYF
.	TRBV19	TRBJ2-1	.	TGTGCCAGTTCGACCGGGACTGTCTACAATGAGCAGTTCTTC	CASSTGTVYNEQFF
.	TRBV10-3	TRBJ2-5	TRBD1	TGTGCCATCAGGTCTCATAGGGGGCAAGGAGAGACCCAGTACTTC	CAIRSHRGQGETQYF
.	TRBV28	TRBJ1-4	.	TGTGCCAGCAGTTTACCCGGGGATCTTGGGTATGTGTTTTTT	CASSLPGDLGYVFF
.	TRBV7-7	TRBJ2-2	.	TGTGCCAGCAGCTCCCGTGCGAGAATGAACACCGGGGAGCTGTTTTTT	CASSSRARMNTGELFF
once	TRBV27	TRBJ2-3	TRBD2	TGTGCCAGCAGTTCGGGACTAGCGCGTGGCGCAGATACGCAGTATTTT	CASSSGLARGADTQYF
once	TRBV28	TRBJ1-2	.	TGTGCCAGCAGTTTAACCGGGACAAAGCTGGGCTATGGCTACACCTTC	CASSLTGTKLGYGYTF
.	TRBV18	TRBJ2-5	.	TGTGCCAGCTCACCGGTCAGACAAGAGACCCAGTACTTC	CASSPVRQETQYF
few	TRBV19	TRBJ1-1	.	TGTGCCAGTAGTCGGGGGGCCCCGGTCACTGAAGCTTTCTTT	CASSRGAPVTEAFF
.	TRBV5-1	TRBJ2-1	.	TGCGCCAGCAGCTTGGGTGAGTCTAGCTCCTACAATGAGCAGTTCTTC	CASSLGESSSYNEQFF
.	TRBV7-3	TRBJ2-2	TRBD2	TGTGCCAGCAGCGTCGGGACTAGCGGAGCTACCGGGGAGCTGTTTTTT	CASSVGTSGATGELFF
.	TRBV19	TRBJ1-5	TRBD1	TGTGCCAGTAGTGCCCGGGACAGGGCGAGGAATCAGCCCCAGCATTTT	CASSARDRARNQPQHF
.	TRBV28	TRBJ1-2	.	TGTGCCAGCAGTTTAGGGGCGGGGAATCGAGGGGATGGCTACACCTTC	CASSLGAGNRGDGYTF
.	TRBV7-2	TRBJ1-2	TRBD1	TGTGCCATCACTACGGGACAGGGGGCGGCTGGCTACACCTTC	CAITTGQGAAGYTF
once	TRBV3-1/TRBV3-2	TRBJ1-5	.	TGTGCCAGCAGCCAGGACAGTTATAGCAATCAGCCCCAGCATTTT	CASSQDSYSNQPQHF
.	TRBV6-5	TRBJ1-4	TRBD1	TGTGCCAGCAGTTACACGCAGGGGGCAGGCGAAAAACTGTTTTTT	CASSYTQGAGEKLFF
.	TRBV21-1	TRBJ2-5	.	TGTGCCAGCAGCAGGGGCCTAAGGGGGCAAGAGACCCAGTACTTC	CASSRGLRGQETQYF
.	TRBV29-1	TRBJ2-2	.	TGCAGCGTTCCCATCGGACAAGCGAACACCGGGGAGCTGTTTTTT	CSVPIGQANTGELFF
.	TRBV27	TRBJ2-7	.	TGTGCCAGCAGTTTAAGCAGGGGAAGGTACGAGCAGTACTTC	CASSLSRGRYEQYF
.	TRBV11-2	TRBJ2-5	TRBD2	TGTGCCAGCAGCTTACAACTAGCGGTCCAAGAGACCCAGTACTTC	CASSLQLAVQETQYF
.	TRBV28	TRBJ2-1	.	TGTGCCAGCAGCCGGGGTAAAGGAGTTACCGCCTACAATGAGCAGTTCTTC	CASSRGKGVTAYNEQFF
.	TRBV7-8	TRBJ1-1	.	TGTGCCAGCAGCTTAGGTTCAGGGCCAAACACTGAAGCTTTCTTT	CASSLGSGPNTEAFF
.	TRBV6-2/TRBV6-3	TRBJ2-1	TRBD1	TGTGCCAGCAGCCCCTGGGCCCGGGGACAGGGCAATGAGCAGTTCTTC	CASSPWARGQGNEQFF
.	TRBV19	TRBJ2-7	TRBD1	TGTGCCAGTAGTTCCTTCGGACAGGGCGGGCAGTACTTC	CASSSFGQGGQYF
.	TRBV28	TRBJ1-3	.	TGTGCCAGCAGTTTCGGACATGAAATATCTGGAAACACCATATATTTT	CASSFGHEISGNTIYF
once	TRBV24-1	TRBJ2-5	.	TGTGCCACCAGTGATGAGGGAGAGACCCAGTACTTC	CATSDEGETQYF
.	TRBV2	TRBJ1-6	.	TGTGCCAGCAGTGGGGTGGGGGGTAATAATTCACCCCTCCACTTT	CASSGVGGNNSPLHF
.	TRBV11-2	TRBJ2-1	TRBD1	TGTGCCAGCAGCCGGACAGGGGGCGGGTATGAGCAGTTCTTC	CASSRTGGGYEQFF
.	TRBV5-1	TRBJ2-1	TRBD2	TGCGCCAGCAGCTTGGAGTCCCTAGCGGTTAACAATGAGCAGTTCTTC	CASSLESLAVNNEQFF
.	TRBV10-3	TRBJ1-3	.	TGTGCCATGCAGAACTCTGGAAACACCATATATTTT	CAMQNSGNTIYF
once	TRBV7-6	TRBJ2-3	.	TGTGCCAGCAGCTTAGGGTCGGGGTCTAGCACAGATACGCAGTATTTT	CASSLGSGSSTDTQYF
.	TRBV30	TRBJ2-7	.	TGTGCCTGGAGTGTTTCGGTTTACGAGCAGTACTTC	CAWSVSVYEQYF
once	TRBV19	TRBJ1-5	.	TGTGCCAGTAGTGCCGGACAGTATAGCAATCAGCCCCAGCATTTT	CASSAGQYSNQPQHF
.	TRBV5-1	TRBJ2-2	.	TGCGCCAGCAGCTTCCGGGAAGATGGGCCCGGGGAGCTGTTTTTT	CASSFREDGPGELFF
.	TRBV19	TRBJ2-7	.	TGTGCCAGTAGTCAGTCGCTCGGGACATCCAGCTCCTACGAGCAGTACTTC	CASSQSLGTSSSYEQYF
.	TRBV5-1	TRBJ2-7	.	TGCGCCAGCAGCCCTCTCCAAGCGCACGAGCAGTACTTC	CASSPLQAHEQYF
once	TRBV9	TRBJ2-7	TRBD2	TGTGCCAGCAGCTTAGCGGGAGGGCGCGAGCAGTACTTC	CASSLAGGREQYF
.	TRBV5-1	TRBJ2-3	.	TGCGCCAGCAGCCGAGGAACCGCGCCATATACGCAGTATTTT	CASSRGTAPYTQYF
many	TRBV7-9	TRBJ2-7	.	TGTGCCAGCACCGATTTGACAAACTACGAGCAGTACTTC	CASTDLTNYEQYF
.	TRBV12-5	TRBJ1-1	.	TGTGCTAGTGGTTTGGCCTCAGGGAACACTGAAGCTTTCTTT	CASGLASGNTEAFF
few	TRBV7-9	TRBJ2-7	TRBD1	TGTGCCAGCAGCGAGTTAGGGACAGGGGGGAACTACGAGCAGTACTTC	CASSELGTGGNYEQYF
few	TRBV9	TRBJ2-1	.	TGTGCCAGCAGCGCCCTAGGGAGGTCCTACAATGAGCAGTTCTTC	CASSALGRSYNEQFF
.	TRBV7-3	TRBJ2-3	TRBD2	TGTGCCAGCAGCCCCTGGGGTAGCGGGTTCAGCACAGATACGCAGTATTTT	CASSPWGSGFSTDTQYF
.	TRBV10-3	TRBJ2-5	TRBD2	TGTGCCATCAGGGCCATAGCGGGAGGGAAAGAGACCCAGTACTTC	CAIRAIAGGKETQYF
.	TRBV7-2	TRBJ2-3	.	TGTGCCAGCAGCTATGGCCCCAATAGCGCCGCCACAGATACGCAGTATTTT	CASSYGPNSAATDTQYF
.	TRBV7-9	TRBJ2-3	TRBD1	TGTGCCAGCAGCTTCGGGACAGGGCGGTCCACAGATACGCAGTATTTT	CASSFGTGRSTDTQYF
few	TRBV19	TRBJ2-5	.	TGTGCCAGTAGTATGTCCCCAGGGTCGGAGACCCAGTACTTC	CASSMSPGSETQYF
.	TRBV11-3	TRBJ2-3	TRBD2	TGTGCCAGCAGCTCCCTCGGACTAGTTCTTGGAGATACGCAGTATTTT	CASSSLGLVLGDTQYF
.	TRBV27	TRBJ1-2	TRBD1	TGTGCCAGCGGGGGACAGTTGGCCCTAGGCTACACCTTC	CASGGQLALGYTF
.	TRBV24-1	TRBJ2-5	TRBD1	TGTGCCACCGCCCGGGGGACAGGGATCGAGGAGACCCAGTACTTC	CATARGTGIEETQYF
.	TRBV7-9	TRBJ1-1	.	TGTGCCAGCAGGCCCTCTGGAGGGATAGGGAACACTGAAGCTTTCTTT	CASRPSGGIGNTEAFF
.	TRBV28	TRBJ2-3	TRBD1	TGTGCCAGCAGCCTACGGACAGGGGGGAGCACAGATACGCAGTATTTT	CASSLRTGGSTDTQYF
.	TRBV5-4	TRBJ1-2	TRBD1	TGTGCCAGCAGCTTGGACAGGGGCAGTGGCTACACCTTC	CASSLDRGSGYTF
.	TRBV30	TRBJ1-2	.	TGTGCCTGGAGTTTGACCGGGGGTAGAGGCTACACCTTC	CAWSLTGGRGYTF
.	TRBV12-5	TRBJ2-2	.	TGTGCGTCGAACCGGGGACAGAACACCGGGGAGCTGTTTTTT	CASNRGQNTGELFF
.	TRBV5-5	TRBJ2-7	.	TGTGCCAGCAGCTTGGGGCCAGGTCACTCCTACGAGCAGTACTTC	CASSLGPGHSYEQYF
.	TRBV6-4	TRBJ2-3	TRBD2	TGTGCCAGCAGCCGACTAGCGGGGCGCACAGATACGCAGTATTTT	CASSRLAGRTDTQYF